A selection of T cell receptor beta chains follows, all from one sample in a study of blood T cell repertoires in COVID-19. Clones were read by immunoSEQ multiplex PCR, and TCRdb kept only the in-frame ones, dropping some. The table lists some 150,000 clones, roughly 90% of them singletons, with roughly 9.8% in the top ten. The sample consisted of peripheral blood. These receptors originate from a woman aged 55-75 years with COVID-19, enrolled during active disease. Both conserved end residues are part of each CDR3. A D gene is named only where the DNA matches it firmly. A clone size is listed for some rows: how often the clone was seen (once, few, many), or a class if it is expanded.

cdr3_aa: CASSPALTRGAYEQYF; cdr3_nt: TGTGCCAGCAGCCCGGCCCTGACCCGGGGGGCCTACGAGCAGTACTTC; cdr3_length: 16; j_call: TRBJ2-7; v_call: TRBV7-2; d_call: TRBD2; clone_size: once
cdr3_aa: CASSARLAGGNEQFF; cdr3_nt: TGTGCCAGCAGCGCTAGACTAGCGGGAGGGAATGAGCAGTTCTTC; cdr3_length: 15; j_call: TRBJ2-1; v_call: TRBV5-4; d_call: TRBD2; clone_size: -
cdr3_aa: CASSTQRRGTLYEQYF; cdr3_nt: TGTGCCAGCAGCACTCAGAGGCGGGGTACCCTCTACGAGCAGTACTTC; cdr3_length: 16; j_call: TRBJ2-7; v_call: TRBV28; d_call: -; clone_size: once
cdr3_aa: CASSSSAGIPYEQYF; cdr3_nt: TGTGCCAGCAGTTCGAGCGCGGGAATTCCCTACGAGCAGTACTTC; cdr3_length: 15; j_call: TRBJ2-7; v_call: TRBV27; d_call: -; clone_size: once
cdr3_aa: CASSQATSGSYEQYF; cdr3_nt: TGTGCCAGCAGCCAAGCTACTAGCGGGTCCTACGAGCAGTACTTC; cdr3_length: 15; j_call: TRBJ2-7; v_call: TRBV4-2; d_call: TRBD2; clone_size: -
cdr3_aa: CASNRQAGEGGELFF; cdr3_nt: TGTGCCAGCAACAGGCAAGCGGGAGAGGGCGGGGAGCTGTTTTTT; cdr3_length: 15; j_call: TRBJ2-2; v_call: TRBV6-6; d_call: TRBD2; clone_size: -
cdr3_aa: CASSITGPNEQFF; cdr3_nt: TGTGCCAGTAGTATCACAGGGCCCAATGAGCAGTTCTTC; cdr3_length: 13; j_call: TRBJ2-1; v_call: TRBV19; d_call: -; clone_size: -
cdr3_aa: CASSFPTRRTSGRDTQYF; cdr3_nt: TGTGCCAGCAGCTTTCCGACAAGAAGGACTAGCGGGAGAGATACGCAGTATTTT; cdr3_length: 18; j_call: TRBJ2-3; v_call: TRBV7-2; d_call: TRBD2; clone_size: -
cdr3_aa: CAAGRNEQFF; cdr3_nt: TGCGCCGCTGGGAGAAATGAGCAGTTCTTC; cdr3_length: 10; j_call: TRBJ2-1; v_call: TRBV4-1; d_call: -; clone_size: -
cdr3_aa: CASSEPGHMNTEAFF; cdr3_nt: TGTGCCAGCAGTGAACCGGGACACATGAACACTGAAGCTTTCTTT; cdr3_length: 15; j_call: TRBJ1-1; v_call: TRBV6-1; d_call: -; clone_size: -
cdr3_aa: CASSVSGTSGYNEQFF; cdr3_nt: TGTGCCAGCAGCGTCTCCGGGACTAGCGGTTACAATGAGCAGTTCTTC; cdr3_length: 16; j_call: TRBJ2-1; v_call: TRBV9; d_call: TRBD2; clone_size: -
cdr3_aa: CARTGTGPFEKNQPQHF; cdr3_nt: TGTGCCAGAACCGGGACAGGGCCATTCGAAAAGAATCAGCCCCAGCATTTT; cdr3_length: 17; j_call: TRBJ1-5; v_call: TRBV6-4; d_call: TRBD1; clone_size: -
cdr3_aa: CASSLLQLQETQYF; cdr3_nt: TGTGCCAGCAGTTTACTACAGCTCCAAGAGACCCAGTACTTC; cdr3_length: 14; j_call: TRBJ2-5; v_call: TRBV28; d_call: -; clone_size: -
cdr3_aa: CASSPSGATINTGELFF; cdr3_nt: TGTGCCAGCTCGCCTAGCGGGGCAACCATTAACACCGGGGAGCTGTTTTTT; cdr3_length: 17; j_call: TRBJ2-2; v_call: TRBV18; d_call: TRBD2; clone_size: -
cdr3_aa: CASSLRGLYTDTQYF; cdr3_nt: TGTGCCAGCAGTCTCCGCGGGCTTTACACAGATACGCAGTATTTT; cdr3_length: 15; j_call: TRBJ2-3; v_call: TRBV27; d_call: -; clone_size: -
cdr3_aa: CSASREVGEQFF; cdr3_nt: TGCAGTGCTAGTCGGGAGGTGGGTGAGCAGTTCTTC; cdr3_length: 12; j_call: TRBJ2-1; v_call: TRBV20-1; d_call: TRBD2; clone_size: few
cdr3_aa: CASSPRTSPYNEQFF; cdr3_nt: TGTGCCAGCAGCCCGCGGACTAGCCCATACAATGAGCAGTTCTTC; cdr3_length: 15; j_call: TRBJ2-1; v_call: TRBV7-8; d_call: TRBD2; clone_size: -
cdr3_aa: CASSQGVISTDTQYF; cdr3_nt: TGTGCCAGCAGTCAGGGGGTAATAAGCACAGATACGCAGTATTTT; cdr3_length: 15; j_call: TRBJ2-3; v_call: TRBV6-5; d_call: TRBD1; clone_size: -
cdr3_aa: CASSPQEGRNTEAFF; cdr3_nt: TGTGCCAGCTCACCGCAGGAGGGACGGAACACTGAAGCTTTCTTT; cdr3_length: 15; j_call: TRBJ1-1; v_call: TRBV18; d_call: -; clone_size: -
cdr3_aa: CASSQDRASPLHF; cdr3_nt: TGCGCCAGCAGTCAGGACAGGGCCTCACCCCTCCACTTT; cdr3_length: 13; j_call: TRBJ1-6; v_call: TRBV10-1; d_call: TRBD1; clone_size: -
cdr3_aa: CASSVSGQGSEQFF; cdr3_nt: TGTGCCAGCAGCGTATCAGGGCAGGGCAGCGAGCAGTTCTTC; cdr3_length: 14; j_call: TRBJ2-1; v_call: TRBV9; d_call: -; clone_size: -
cdr3_aa: CAISDSGTTNTDTQYF; cdr3_nt: TGTGCCATCAGTGATTCCGGGACTACGAACACAGATACGCAGTATTTT; cdr3_length: 16; j_call: TRBJ2-3; v_call: TRBV10-3; d_call: TRBD2; clone_size: -
cdr3_aa: CAWRRRLSGTGELFF; cdr3_nt: TGTGCCTGGAGAAGAAGGCTCTCGGGCACCGGGGAGCTGTTTTTT; cdr3_length: 15; j_call: TRBJ2-2; v_call: TRBV30; d_call: -; clone_size: -
cdr3_aa: CASSLALTSGRASYNEQFF; cdr3_nt: TGTGCCAGCAGCTTAGCCCTGACTAGCGGGAGGGCCTCCTACAATGAGCAGTTCTTC; cdr3_length: 19; j_call: TRBJ2-1; v_call: TRBV7-9; d_call: TRBD2; clone_size: -
cdr3_aa: CASSRPARQGTAQYF; cdr3_nt: TGTGCCAGCAGCCGACCCGCGCGACAGGGCACGGCGCAGTACTTC; cdr3_length: 15; j_call: TRBJ2-7; v_call: TRBV6-2/TRBV6-3; d_call: TRBD1; clone_size: -
cdr3_aa: CASSVRRGGSPNEKLFF; cdr3_nt: TGTGCCAGCAGCGTAAGGCGGGGAGGGTCCCCTAATGAAAAACTGTTTTTT; cdr3_length: 17; j_call: TRBJ1-4; v_call: TRBV9; d_call: -; clone_size: -
cdr3_aa: CASSPSGRGDTGELFF; cdr3_nt: TGCGCCAGCAGCCCTAGCGGGCGAGGGGACACCGGGGAGCTGTTTTTT; cdr3_length: 16; j_call: TRBJ2-2; v_call: TRBV5-1; d_call: TRBD2; clone_size: -
cdr3_aa: CASSPTSGRGNEQFF; cdr3_nt: TGTGCCAGCAGCCCGACTAGCGGGAGAGGCAATGAGCAGTTCTTC; cdr3_length: 15; j_call: TRBJ2-1; v_call: TRBV5-4; d_call: TRBD2; clone_size: -
cdr3_aa: CASSSTGGGEKLFF; cdr3_nt: TGTGCCAGCAGCTCGACAGGGGGCGGAGAAAAACTGTTTTTT; cdr3_length: 14; j_call: TRBJ1-4; v_call: TRBV7-9; d_call: TRBD1; clone_size: -
cdr3_aa: CATSDLRTQYF; cdr3_nt: TGTGCCACCAGTGATTTAAGGACACAGTACTTC; cdr3_length: 11; j_call: TRBJ2-5; v_call: TRBV24-1; d_call: -; clone_size: -
cdr3_aa: CASSFLVLAANNEQFF; cdr3_nt: TGTGCCAGCAGCTTCCTTGTACTAGCGGCTAACAATGAGCAGTTCTTC; cdr3_length: 16; j_call: TRBJ2-1; v_call: TRBV7-9; d_call: TRBD2; clone_size: -
cdr3_aa: CASSLELNQPQHF; cdr3_nt: TGTGCCAGCAGCTTAGAGCTCAATCAGCCCCAGCATTTT; cdr3_length: 13; j_call: TRBJ1-5; v_call: TRBV7-2; d_call: -; clone_size: -
cdr3_aa: CASSQSSPGQGIGPRNEQYF; cdr3_nt: TGTGCCAGCTCACAGTCCTCTCCGGGACAGGGGATAGGGCCTCGGAACGAGCAGTACTTC; cdr3_length: 20; j_call: TRBJ2-7; v_call: TRBV18; d_call: TRBD1; clone_size: -
cdr3_aa: CASSLGIIPGEQYF; cdr3_nt: TGTGCCAGCAGCTTAGGAATCATACCGGGCGAGCAGTACTTC; cdr3_length: 14; j_call: TRBJ2-7; v_call: TRBV7-2; d_call: -; clone_size: -
cdr3_aa: CASSSGQEFYGYTF; cdr3_nt: TGCGCCAGCAGCTCGGGACAGGAGTTCTATGGCTACACCTTC; cdr3_length: 14; j_call: TRBJ1-2; v_call: TRBV5-1; d_call: TRBD1; clone_size: few
cdr3_aa: CSGVRGFINYGYTF; cdr3_nt: TGCAGCGGAGTAAGGGGTTTTATTAACTATGGCTACACCTTC; cdr3_length: 14; j_call: TRBJ1-2; v_call: TRBV29-1; d_call: -; clone_size: -
cdr3_aa: CASRFRGNEQFF; cdr3_nt: TGTGCCAGCAGATTCAGGGGGAATGAGCAGTTCTTC; cdr3_length: 12; j_call: TRBJ2-1; v_call: TRBV6-5; d_call: TRBD1; clone_size: -
cdr3_aa: CASRGQPQGNQPQHF; cdr3_nt: TGTGCCAGTAGGGGACAGCCGCAGGGCAATCAGCCCCAGCATTTT; cdr3_length: 15; j_call: TRBJ1-5; v_call: TRBV19; d_call: TRBD1; clone_size: -
cdr3_aa: CASSEGLVIWEQYF; cdr3_nt: TGTGCCAGCAGCGAGGGACTCGTTATATGGGAGCAGTACTTC; cdr3_length: 14; j_call: TRBJ2-7; v_call: TRBV11-2; d_call: -; clone_size: -
cdr3_aa: CASSQAGTGLTEAFF; cdr3_nt: TGCGCCAGCAGCCAAGCCGGGACAGGGCTCACTGAAGCTTTCTTT; cdr3_length: 15; j_call: TRBJ1-1; v_call: TRBV4-3; d_call: TRBD1; clone_size: -
cdr3_aa: CASMGDRGFSNQPQHF; cdr3_nt: TGTGCCAGTATGGGGGACAGGGGGTTCAGCAATCAGCCCCAGCATTTT; cdr3_length: 16; j_call: TRBJ1-5; v_call: TRBV19; d_call: TRBD1; clone_size: -
cdr3_aa: CASSLQGKGPEAFF; cdr3_nt: TGTGCCAGCAGTTTGCAGGGGAAAGGGCCTGAAGCTTTCTTT; cdr3_length: 14; j_call: TRBJ1-1; v_call: TRBV28; d_call: -; clone_size: -
cdr3_aa: CASSSRVYTGELFF; cdr3_nt: TGTGCCAGCAGTTCCCGGGTCTACACCGGGGAGCTGTTTTTT; cdr3_length: 14; j_call: TRBJ2-2; v_call: TRBV27; d_call: -; clone_size: -
cdr3_aa: CAWSGTSGRGSSYNEQFF; cdr3_nt: TGTGCCTGGAGTGGGACTAGCGGGAGGGGCAGCTCCTACAATGAGCAGTTCTTC; cdr3_length: 18; j_call: TRBJ2-1; v_call: TRBV30; d_call: TRBD2; clone_size: -
cdr3_aa: CASSLAAGGKQRLEQYF; cdr3_nt: TGTGCCAGCAGCTTGGCCGCGGGGGGGAAACAGAGGCTCGAGCAGTACTTC; cdr3_length: 17; j_call: TRBJ2-7; v_call: TRBV5-4; d_call: TRBD2; clone_size: -
cdr3_aa: CASSQDAGTHTEAFF; cdr3_nt: TGCGCCAGCAGCCAAGATGCGGGGACGCACACTGAAGCTTTCTTT; cdr3_length: 15; j_call: TRBJ1-1; v_call: TRBV4-3; d_call: -; clone_size: -
cdr3_aa: CASSGQLSGNTIYF; cdr3_nt: TGTGCCAGCAGCGGACAGCTCTCTGGAAACACCATATATTTT; cdr3_length: 14; j_call: TRBJ1-3; v_call: TRBV6-1; d_call: -; clone_size: -
cdr3_aa: CASKVADSPLHF; cdr3_nt: TGTGCCAGCAAGGTCGCGGATTCACCCCTCCACTTT; cdr3_length: 12; j_call: TRBJ1-6; v_call: TRBV6-5; d_call: -; clone_size: once
cdr3_aa: CASSYRGQGYGYTF; cdr3_nt: TGTGCCAGCAGTTACCGGGGACAGGGCTATGGCTACACCTTC; cdr3_length: 14; j_call: TRBJ1-2; v_call: TRBV6-5; d_call: TRBD1; clone_size: -
cdr3_aa: CASRPLGQGEETLYF; cdr3_nt: TGTGCCAGTAGGCCCCTGGGGCAGGGGGAAGAGACCCTGTACTTC; cdr3_length: 15; j_call: TRBJ2-5; v_call: TRBV19; d_call: TRBD1; clone_size: -